The next 11 T cell receptor beta chains were all read from a single sample in a study of blood T cell repertoires in COVID-19. Assay used: immunoSEQ multiplex PCR; TCRdb lists only in-frame clones, some missing. This table has 200,000 or so clones, approximately 85% appearing once. The sample taken for sequencing was peripheral blood. The receptors derive from a human donor with active or convalescent COVID-19. The donor label of this sample is uncertain.

This clone has a handful of counts. J is TRBJ1-1 and V is TRBV19; the D is unclear. The CDR3 extends over 14 amino acids. CDR1 is LNHDA and CDR2 is SQIVND in the germline V gene (reference sequence). V shed 1 base and J shed 8 bases, with 14 bases lying between them. The CDR3, as DNA: TGTGCCAGTAGTATAGTATCGTCGGGGATGGAAGCTTTCTTT. Translated: CASSIVSSGMEAFF.

The chain has TRBV13 and TRBJ2-7, with D possibly being TRBD1 (6 bases). V was trimmed by 4 bases and J by 6 bases, leaving 13 bases between them. CDR1 PRHDT and CDR2 FYEKMQ come from the germline V gene (reference sequence). This CDR3 region has 13 residues. For the CDR3, the DNA is TGTGCCAGCAGCTACCAAAACAGGGCCGAGCAGTACTTC. It encodes CASSYQNRAEQYF. Looking up the rest from reference TRBV13 and TRBJ2-7 gives the full variable domain: AAGVIQSPRHLIKEKRETATLKCYPIPRHDTVYWYQQGPGQDPQFLISFYEKMQSDKGSIPDRFSAQQFSDYHSELNMSSLELGDSALYFCASSYQNRAEQYFGPGTRLTVT.

This clone has just a few counts. The chain employs TRBV30 and TRBJ1-6; 8 nucleotides align to TRBD1. The V and J ends lost 4 bases and 7 bases, in that order; junction bases with no gene match: 9. There are 15 residues in the CDR3. Germline V CDR1 and CDR2: GTSNPN, SVGIG (reference sequence). The CDR3 coding sequence is TGTGCCTGGATTCACGCGGACAGGGAGAATTCACCCCTCCACTTT. Protein product: CAWIHADRENSPLHF.

This clone was detected once. The chain links TRBV28 to TRBJ1-1; TRBD1 aligns across 9 bases. V shed 5 bases and J 0 bases; nucleotides not matched to a gene: 4. The CDR3 is made up of 15 amino acids. CDR1 is MDHEN and CDR2 is SYDVKM in the germline V gene. The CDR3 spells CASSLGDRVNTEAFF. The CDR3, as DNA: TGTGCCAGCAGTCTTGGGGACAGGGTGAACACTGAAGCTTTCTTT.

The chain recombines TRBV7-9 with TRBJ1-2; D not certain. Germline CDR1 SEHNR, CDR2 FQNEAQ (reference sequence). The CDR3 contains 14 residues. Between the trimmed V and J ends, which lost 1 base and 0 bases, there was a span of 6 bases. The CDR3 DNA is TGTGCCAGCAGCTTAGGCGAAACTAACTATGGCTACACCTTC. Translated, it gives CASSLGETNYGYTF.

This rearrangement joins TRBV9 to TRBJ2-3; a possible D gene is TRBD1 (6 bases). V dropped 0 bases and J dropped 6 bases, with 20 bases sitting between them. Germline values: CDR1 SGDLS, CDR2 YYNGEE. This CDR3 is 17 amino acids long. The CDR3 nucleotides are TGTGCCAGCAGCGTAGTGGGGGCACCTCTTGAATGGGATACGCAGTATTTT. Its protein is CASSVVGAPLEWDTQYF.

This clone was picked up one time. The CDR3 DNA follows: TGTGCCAGCAGCTTAGGAAACAGGGACTATGGCTACACCTTC. Amino acids: CASSLGNRDYGYTF. The genes are TRBV7-9 and TRBJ1-2, with D possibly TRBD1 on 6 matching bases. The V end lost 1 base, the J end lost 3 bases, and 9 bases lay between the germline ends. The CDR3 extends over 14 amino acids. Germline CDR1 and CDR2: SEHNR and FQNEAQ (reference sequence).

This CDR3 reads CASSQDRWGGSADTQYF. In DNA, the CDR3 is TGTGCCAGCAGCCAAGATAGGTGGGGGGGCAGTGCCGATACGCAGTATTTT. This chain uses TRBV3-1 (or the pseudogene TRBV3-2) with TRBJ2-3; possible D gene TRBD2, 7 bases. Trimming left V 0 bases short and J 6 bases short, with 19 bases between. Germline-derived CDR1 and CDR2 are LGHDT and YNNKEL (reference sequence). The CDR3 contains 17 residues.

The chain employs TRBV4-2 and TRBJ1-6; D not certain. Trimming took off 0 bases at V and 6 bases at J, with 9 bases between the two ends. In germline, CDR1 is LGHNA, CDR2 YNFKEQ. The length of the CDR3 is 15 residues. CDR3: CASSQDARFNSPLHF. As DNA, the CDR3 is TGTGCCAGCAGCCAAGATGCCAGGTTTAATTCACCCCTCCACTTT.

The chain recombines TRBV15 with TRBJ1-5; TRBD1 agrees at 7 bases. CDR3 size: 14 residues. Germline V gene data show CDR1 as LNHNV and CDR2 as YYDKDF (reference sequence). After removal of 2 bases from V and 5 bases from J, the junction contained 3 bases not matched to a gene. The CDR3 DNA follows: TGTGCCACCAGCAGACGACAGGGCTATCAGCCCCAGCATTTT. Translating gives CATSRRQGYQPQHF.

The genes are TRBV9 and TRBJ2-7; weak D call: TRBD2 (5 bases). In germline, CDR1 is SGDLS, CDR2 YYNGEE. There are 15 residues in the CDR3. Between the trimmed V and J ends, which lost 0 bases and 3 bases, there was a span of 13 bases. The CDR3 bases are TGTGCCAGCAGCGTAGAAATCGACGAGGGCTACGAGCAGTACTTC. As protein: CASSVEIDEGYEQYF. Looking up the rest from reference TRBV9 and TRBJ2-7 gives the full variable domain: DSGVTQTPKHLITATGQRVTLRCSPRSGDLSVYWYQQSLDQGLQFLIQYYNGEERAKGNILERFSAQQFPDLHSELNLSSLELGDSALYFCASSVEIDEGYEQYFGPGTRLTVT.